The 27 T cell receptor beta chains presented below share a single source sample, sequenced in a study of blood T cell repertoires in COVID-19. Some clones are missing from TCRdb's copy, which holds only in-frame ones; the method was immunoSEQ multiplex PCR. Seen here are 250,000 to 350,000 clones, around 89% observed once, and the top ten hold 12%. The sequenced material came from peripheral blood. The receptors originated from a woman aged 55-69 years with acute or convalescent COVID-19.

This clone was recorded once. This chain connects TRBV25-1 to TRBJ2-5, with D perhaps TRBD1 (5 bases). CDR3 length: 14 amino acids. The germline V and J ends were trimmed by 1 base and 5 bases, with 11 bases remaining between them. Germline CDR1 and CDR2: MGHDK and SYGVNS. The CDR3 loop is CASSELKGRETQYF. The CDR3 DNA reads TGTGCCAGCAGTGAATTGAAGGGGCGGGAGACCCAGTACTTC.

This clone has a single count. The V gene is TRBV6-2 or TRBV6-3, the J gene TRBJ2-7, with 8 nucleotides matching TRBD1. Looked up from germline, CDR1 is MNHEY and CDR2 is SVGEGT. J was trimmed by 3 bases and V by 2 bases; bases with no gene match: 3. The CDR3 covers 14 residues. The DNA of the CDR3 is TGTGCCAGCAGTTACGGACAGGGCAACTACGAGCAGTACTTC. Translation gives CASSYGQGNYEQYF.

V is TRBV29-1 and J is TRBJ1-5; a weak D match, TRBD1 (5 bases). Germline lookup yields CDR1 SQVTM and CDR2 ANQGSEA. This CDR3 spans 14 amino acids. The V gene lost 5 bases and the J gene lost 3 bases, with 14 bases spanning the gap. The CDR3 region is CSVWEGQYNQPQHF. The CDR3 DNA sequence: TGCAGCGTTTGGGAGGGGCAGTACAATCAGCCCCAGCATTTT.

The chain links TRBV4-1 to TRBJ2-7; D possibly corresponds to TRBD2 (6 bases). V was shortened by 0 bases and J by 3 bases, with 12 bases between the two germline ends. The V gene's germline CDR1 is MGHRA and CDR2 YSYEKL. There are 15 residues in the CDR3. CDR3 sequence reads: CASSQEMTRIYEQYF. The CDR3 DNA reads TGCGCCAGCAGCCAAGAAATGACTAGAATCTACGAGCAGTACTTC.

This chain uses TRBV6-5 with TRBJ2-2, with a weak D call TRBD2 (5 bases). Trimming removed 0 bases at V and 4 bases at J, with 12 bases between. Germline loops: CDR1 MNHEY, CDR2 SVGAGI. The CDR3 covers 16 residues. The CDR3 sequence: CASSYSAWEPTGELFF. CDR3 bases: TGTGCCAGCAGTTACTCGGCGTGGGAGCCCACCGGGGAGCTGTTTTTT.

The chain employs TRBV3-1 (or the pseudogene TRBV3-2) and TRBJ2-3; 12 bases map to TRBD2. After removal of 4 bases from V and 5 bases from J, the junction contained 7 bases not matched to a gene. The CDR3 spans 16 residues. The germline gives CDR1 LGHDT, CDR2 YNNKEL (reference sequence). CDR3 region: CASSRASGGAGDTQYF. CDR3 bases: TGTGCCAGCAGCCGCGCTAGCGGGGGGGCGGGAGATACGCAGTATTTT.

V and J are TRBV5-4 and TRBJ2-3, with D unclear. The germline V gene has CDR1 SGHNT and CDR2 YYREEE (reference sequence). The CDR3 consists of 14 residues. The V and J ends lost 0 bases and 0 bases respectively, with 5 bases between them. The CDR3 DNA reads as TGTGCCAGCAGCTTGGGAACTAGCACAGATACGCAGTATTTT. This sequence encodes CASSLGTSTDTQYF.

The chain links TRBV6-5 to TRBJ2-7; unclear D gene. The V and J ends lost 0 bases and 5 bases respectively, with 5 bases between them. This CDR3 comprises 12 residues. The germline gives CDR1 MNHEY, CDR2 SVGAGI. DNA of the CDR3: TGTGCCAGCAGTTACTCGGGCCACGAGCAGTACTTC. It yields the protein CASSYSGHEQYF.

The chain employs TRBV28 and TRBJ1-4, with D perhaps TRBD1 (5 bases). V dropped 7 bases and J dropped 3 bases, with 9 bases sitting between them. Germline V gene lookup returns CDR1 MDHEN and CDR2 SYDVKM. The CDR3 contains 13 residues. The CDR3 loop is CASTGVANEKLFF. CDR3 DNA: TGTGCCAGCACGGGGGTGGCTAATGAAAAACTGTTTTTT.

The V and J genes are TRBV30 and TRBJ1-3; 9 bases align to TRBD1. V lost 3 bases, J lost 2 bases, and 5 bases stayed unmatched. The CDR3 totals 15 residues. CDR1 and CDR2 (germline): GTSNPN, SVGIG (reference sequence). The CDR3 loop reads CAWRKQGAAGNTIYF. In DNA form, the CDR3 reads TGTGCCTGGAGGAAACAGGGGGCGGCTGGAAACACCATATATTTT.

The CDR3 nucleotides read TGTGCCAGCGGTGCCGGGACAGGGGTCTACAATGAGCAGTTCTTC. The encoded protein is CASGAGTGVYNEQFF. The chain links TRBV27 to TRBJ2-1, with 10 bases lining up with TRBD1. Germline V gene lookup returns CDR1 MNHEY and CDR2 SMNVEV (reference sequence). J was trimmed by 3 bases and V by 8 bases; bases with no gene match: 7. This CDR3 is 15 amino acids long.

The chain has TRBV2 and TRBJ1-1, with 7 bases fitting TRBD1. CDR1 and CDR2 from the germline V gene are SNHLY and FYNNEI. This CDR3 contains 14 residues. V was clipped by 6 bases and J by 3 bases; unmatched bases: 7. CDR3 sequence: CASRGVRGHTEAFF. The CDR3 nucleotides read TGTGCCAGCAGGGGGGTAAGGGGGCACACTGAAGCTTTCTTT.

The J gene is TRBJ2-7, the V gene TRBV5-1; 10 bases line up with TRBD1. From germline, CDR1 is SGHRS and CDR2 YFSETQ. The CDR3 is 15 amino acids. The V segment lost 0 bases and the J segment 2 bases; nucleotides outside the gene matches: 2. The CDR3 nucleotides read TGCGCCAGCAGCTTGGACGGGACAGGGGCCTACGAGCAGTACTTC. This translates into CASSLDGTGAYEQYF.

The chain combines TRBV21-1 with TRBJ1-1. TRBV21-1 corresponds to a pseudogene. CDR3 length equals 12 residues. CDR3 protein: CASSPPRVEAFF. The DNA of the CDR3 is TGTGCCAGCAGCCCCCCTCGGGTTGAAGCTTTCTTT.

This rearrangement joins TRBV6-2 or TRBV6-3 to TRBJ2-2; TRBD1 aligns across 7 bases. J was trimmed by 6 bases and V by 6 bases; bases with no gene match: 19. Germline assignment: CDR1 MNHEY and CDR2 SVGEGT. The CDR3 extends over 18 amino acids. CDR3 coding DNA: TGTGCCAGCAGCCGTTGGCTTTTGGGACAGAGGGACGCCGGGGAGCTGTTTTTT. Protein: CASSRWLLGQRDAGELFF.

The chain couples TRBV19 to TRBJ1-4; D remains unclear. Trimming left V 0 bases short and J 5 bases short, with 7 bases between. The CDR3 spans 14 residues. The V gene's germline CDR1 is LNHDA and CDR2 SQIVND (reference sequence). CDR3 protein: CASSIDGENEKLFF. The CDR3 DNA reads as TGTGCCAGTAGTATAGACGGGGAGAATGAAAAACTGTTTTTT.

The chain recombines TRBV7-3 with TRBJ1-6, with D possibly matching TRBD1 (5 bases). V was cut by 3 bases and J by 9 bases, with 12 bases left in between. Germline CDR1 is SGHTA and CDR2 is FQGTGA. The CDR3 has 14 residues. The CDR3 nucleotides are TGTGCCAGCAGCTTCGGGGGGGATTTTTCACCCCTCCACTTT. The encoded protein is CASSFGGDFSPLHF.

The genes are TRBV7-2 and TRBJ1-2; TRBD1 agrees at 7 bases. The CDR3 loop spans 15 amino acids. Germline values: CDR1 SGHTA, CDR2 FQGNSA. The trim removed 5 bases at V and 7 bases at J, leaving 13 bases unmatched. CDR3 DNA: TGTGCCAGCAGCCCGCACGAACAGGGGTTTGGTGGCTACACCTTC. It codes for CASSPHEQGFGGYTF.

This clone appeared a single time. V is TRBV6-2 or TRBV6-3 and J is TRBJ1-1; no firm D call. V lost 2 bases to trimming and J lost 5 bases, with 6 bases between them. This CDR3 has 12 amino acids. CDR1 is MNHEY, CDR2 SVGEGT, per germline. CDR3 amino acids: CASSYMATEAFF. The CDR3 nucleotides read TGTGCCAGCAGTTACATGGCTACTGAAGCTTTCTTT.

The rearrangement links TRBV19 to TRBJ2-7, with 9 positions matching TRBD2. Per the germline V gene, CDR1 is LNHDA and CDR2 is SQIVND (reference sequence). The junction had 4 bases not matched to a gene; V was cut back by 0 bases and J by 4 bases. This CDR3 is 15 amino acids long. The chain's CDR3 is CASSIDAGGLYEQYF. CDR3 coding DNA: TGTGCCAGTAGTATAGATGCGGGAGGGCTGTACGAGCAGTACTTC.

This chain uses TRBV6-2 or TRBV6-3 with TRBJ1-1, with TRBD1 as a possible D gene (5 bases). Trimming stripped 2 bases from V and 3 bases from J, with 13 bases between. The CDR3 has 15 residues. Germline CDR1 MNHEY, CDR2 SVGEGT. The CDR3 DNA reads TGTGCCAGCAGTTACCGGACACCAAGGGACACTGAAGCTTTCTTT. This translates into CASSYRTPRDTEAFF.

CDR3 region: CASSEPQPGGPGEQFF. CDR3 DNA sequence: TGTGCCAGCAGTGAGCCCCAACCGGGAGGGCCGGGTGAGCAGTTCTTC. V is TRBV6-1 and J is TRBJ2-1, with TRBD2 matching 8 bases. CDR3 length equals 16 residues. Germline trimming cut 3 bases from V and 9 bases from J; bases unmatched to any gene: 13. Germline V gene data show CDR1 as MNHNS and CDR2 as SASEGT.

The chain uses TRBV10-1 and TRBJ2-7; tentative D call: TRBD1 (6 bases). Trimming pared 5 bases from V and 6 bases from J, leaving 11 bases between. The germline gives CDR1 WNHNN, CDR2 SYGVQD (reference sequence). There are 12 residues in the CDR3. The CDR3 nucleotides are TGCGCCAGCAGTCGCTCCAGGGGCGAGCAGTACTTC. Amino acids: CASSRSRGEQYF.

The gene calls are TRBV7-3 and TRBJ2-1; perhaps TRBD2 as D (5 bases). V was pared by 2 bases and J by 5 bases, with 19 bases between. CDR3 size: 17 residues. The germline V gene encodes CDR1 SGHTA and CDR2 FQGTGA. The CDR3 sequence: CASSLFGGGLADNEQFF. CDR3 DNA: TGTGCCAGCAGCTTATTCGGCGGCGGGCTAGCCGACAATGAGCAGTTCTTC.

CDR3 in amino acids: CATARGGNSPLHF. CDR3 bases: TGTGCCACCGCCCGGGGGGGTAATTCACCCCTCCACTTT. V is TRBV12-3 or TRBV12-4 and J is TRBJ1-6; TRBD1 is a possible D gene (5 bases). This CDR3 comprises 13 residues. The V gene lost 10 bases and the J gene lost 6 bases, with 13 bases spanning the gap.

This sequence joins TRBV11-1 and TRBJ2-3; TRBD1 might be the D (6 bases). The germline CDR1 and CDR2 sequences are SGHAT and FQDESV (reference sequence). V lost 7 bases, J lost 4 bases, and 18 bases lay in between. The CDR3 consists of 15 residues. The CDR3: CASTLSRGGADTQYF. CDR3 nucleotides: TGTGCCAGCACCCTCTCCAGGGGCGGCGCAGATACGCAGTATTTT.

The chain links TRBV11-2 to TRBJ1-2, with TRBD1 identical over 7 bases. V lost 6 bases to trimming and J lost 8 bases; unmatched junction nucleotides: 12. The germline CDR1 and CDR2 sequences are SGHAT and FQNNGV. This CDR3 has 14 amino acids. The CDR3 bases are TGTGCCAGCAGATCATATGACAGGGATGTCGGCTACACCTTC. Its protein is CASRSYDRDVGYTF.